Sequencing of this TCR beta chain was carried out in a study of blood T cell repertoires in COVID-19. Between the trimmed V and J ends, which lost 4 bases and 0 bases, there was a span of 7 bases. This CDR3 spans 14 amino acids. Germline V gene lookup returns CDR1 LGHNA and CDR2 YNFKEQ. Sequencing was performed with immunoSEQ multiplex PCR; in TCRdb, only in-frame clones are kept and a portion is missing. The sample lists approximately 170,000 clones, more than 85% seen once, with 1.1% in the top ten. Sequenced input: peripheral blood. The V gene is TRBV4-2, the J gene TRBJ1-3; D unclear. This TCR was recovered from a man aged 25-45 years with acute or convalescent COVID-19. The CDR3 sequence: CASSPTVSGNTIYF. The CDR3 DNA reads as TGTGCCAGCAGCCCCACAGTCTCTGGAAACACCATATATTTT.